The source of this TCR beta chain is a study of regulatory dendritic cells for organ transplantation. Some clones are missing from TCRdb's copy, which holds only in-frame ones; the method was immunoSEQ multiplex PCR. The sample contains about 30,000 clones, 85% to 90% of which appear only once. The sequence derives from a human donor in good health. The sequencing sample was made of naive CD4+ T cells from blood. Specified subset: CD45RA+ naive T cells.

For the CDR3, the DNA is TGTGCCAGCAGCTTTACAGGGTCCCTTTACGAGCAGTACTTC. As protein: CASSFTGSLYEQYF. This chain joins TRBV7-9 and TRBJ2-7; a possible D gene is TRBD1 (6 bases). The CDR3 sequence is 14 residues long. CDR1 SEHNR and CDR2 FQNEAQ come from the germline V gene (reference sequence). Deletions cut 3 bases from V and 4 bases from J, with 13 bases between.